The 21 T cell receptor beta chains presented below share a single source sample, sequenced in a study of fetal regulatory T cell absence and autoimmunity. Assay used: immunoSEQ multiplex PCR; TCRdb lists only in-frame clones, some missing. The table records 46,000 or so clones, approximately 83% of them present only once. The sequenced sample consisted of cord blood. The receptors come from a newborn boy with IPEX syndrome.

The chain couples TRBV6-5 to TRBJ2-7; D gene ambiguous. Trimming took off 0 bases at V and 3 bases at J, with 3 bases between the two ends. Looked up from germline, CDR1 is MNHEY and CDR2 is SVGAGI. The CDR3 contains 12 residues. CDR3 sequence (DNA): TGTGCCAGCAGTTACTCTAACTACGAGCAGTACTTC. Translated, it gives CASSYSNYEQYF.

This rearrangement joins TRBV12-5 to TRBJ1-2; no firm D call. Trimming took off 2 bases at V and 0 bases at J, with 7 bases between the two ends. Germline values: CDR1 LGHNT, CDR2 FRNRAP. There are 14 residues in the CDR3. CDR3 DNA sequence: TGTGCTAGTGGTTTGACAGATGCTAACTATGGCTACACCTTC. It is translated as CASGLTDANYGYTF.

The chain links TRBV5-4 to TRBJ2-7, with D possibly matching TRBD2 (6 bases). This CDR3 is built from 16 residues. Germline V lookup: CDR1 SGHNT, CDR2 YYREEE (reference sequence). Trimming cost V 0 bases and J 2 bases, with 15 bases left between them. The CDR3 sequence: CASSLAPGGVTYEQYF. DNA of the CDR3: TGTGCCAGCAGCTTGGCTCCTGGCGGGGTTACCTACGAGCAGTACTTC.

The gene calls are TRBV9 and TRBJ2-5; tentative D call: TRBD1 (5 bases). V gave up 1 base and J gave up 4 bases, with 14 bases separating them. This CDR3 spans 15 amino acids. CDR1 and CDR2 from the germline V gene are SGDLS and YYNGEE. The CDR3 DNA reads as TGTGCCAGCAGCGTATTAGGCCAGGGCGGAGAGACCCAGTACTTC. Its protein product is CASSVLGQGGETQYF.

J is TRBJ2-5 and V is TRBV5-1; D unclear. Trimming cost V 0 bases and J 4 bases, with 7 bases left between them. The CDR3 loop spans 13 amino acids. Looked up from germline, CDR1 is SGHRS and CDR2 is YFSETQ. The CDR3 here is CASSLGQRETQYF. CDR3 nucleotides: TGCGCCAGCAGCTTGGGTCAACGAGAGACCCAGTACTTC.

V usage is TRBV7-2 and J usage is TRBJ2-1, with 13 bases fitting TRBD2. CDR3 length: 15 residues. The germline CDR1 and CDR2 sequences are SGHTA and FQGNSA. Germline trimming cut 4 bases from V and 6 bases from J; bases unmatched to any gene: 3. CDR3 DNA: TGTGCCAGCAGCTATACTAGCGGGAGGGCCAATGAGCAGTTCTTC. Translation: CASSYTSGRANEQFF.

The chain combines TRBV9 with TRBJ2-3, with D possibly matching TRBD2 (6 bases). V was pared by 3 bases and J by 0 bases, with 11 bases between. CDR1 SGDLS and CDR2 YYNGEE come from the germline V gene. The CDR3 contains 15 residues. The CDR3 nucleotides are TGTGCCAGCAGCGCGCTAGCGCAGAGCACAGATACGCAGTATTTT. It codes for CASSALAQSTDTQYF.

The chain couples TRBV7-9 to TRBJ1-1; a possible D gene is TRBD1 (6 bases). The germline V and J ends were trimmed by 4 bases and 3 bases, with 12 bases remaining between them. This CDR3 has 14 amino acids. Germline V gives CDR1 SEHNR, CDR2 FQNEAQ (reference sequence). The CDR3 nucleotides are TGTGCCAGCAGCTCCGGAAGGGGGGACACTGAAGCTTTCTTT. Amino acid sequence: CASSSGRGDTEAFF.

This chain joins TRBV6-5 and TRBJ2-7; possibly TRBD1 for D (5 bases). CDR3 length: 13 residues. Per germline, CDR1 MNHEY and CDR2 SVGAGI. The germline V and J ends were trimmed by 6 bases and 1 base, with 10 bases remaining between them. CDR3 DNA: TGTGCCAGCAGGGGGCCAGGGTCCTACGAGCAGTACTTC. This gives the protein CASRGPGSYEQYF.

The chain recombines TRBV30 with TRBJ2-1, with D unclear. This CDR3 spans 11 amino acids. Trimming shortened V by 3 bases and J by 9 bases, and 9 bases separated the two germline ends. The germline V gene has CDR1 GTSNPN and CDR2 SVGIG (reference sequence). For the CDR3, the DNA is TGTGCCTGGAGGGCCGCCGGTGAGCAGTTCTTC. It encodes CAWRAAGEQFF.

The chain carries TRBV18 and TRBJ2-3; D remains ambiguous. CDR1 KGHSH and CDR2 LQKENI come from the germline V gene. The CDR3 spans 10 residues. Deletions cut 3 bases from V and 6 bases from J, with 1 base between. The CDR3 loop reads CASSPDTQYF. CDR3 in DNA: TGTGCCAGCTCACCGGATACGCAGTATTTT.

The rearrangement uses TRBV11-3 and TRBJ1-6, with 7 bases aligning to TRBD1. Trimming removed 5 bases from V and 7 bases from J; junction bases left unmatched: 5. Germline V lookup: CDR1 SGHNT, CDR2 YENEEA. This CDR3 is built from 14 residues. The CDR3 DNA reads TGTGCCAGCAGCCGGGACAGCTCGAATTCACCCCTCCACTTT. Translating it yields CASSRDSSNSPLHF.

Remarks on this clone: The sample contains more than one DNA sequence encoding this CDR3. The chain couples TRBV9 to TRBJ1-5, with TRBD1 as a possible D gene (6 bases). Trimming stripped 0 bases from V and 3 bases from J, with 7 bases between. CDR3 size: 14 residues. CDR1 and CDR2 from the germline V gene are SGDLS and YYNGEE. CDR3 residues: CASSVGTDNQPQHF. CDR3 sequence (DNA): TGTGCCAGCAGCGTAGGGACAGACAATCAGCCCCAGCATTTT.

V and J are TRBV11-2 and TRBJ2-3, with TRBD1 matching 8 bases. The germline V gene has CDR1 SGHAT and CDR2 FQNNGV. The CDR3 has 15 amino acids. J was trimmed by 3 bases and V by 5 bases; bases with no gene match: 7. The CDR3 DNA reads as TGTGCCAGCAGCATCCGGGACAGGAGAACAGATACGCAGTATTTT. It yields the protein CASSIRDRRTDTQYF.

The chain couples TRBV29-1 to TRBJ2-3; TRBD1 aligns across 8 bases. Trimming took 4 bases from V and 3 from J; bases not matched to a gene: 3. CDR3 length equals 13 residues. Germline V lookup: CDR1 SQVTM, CDR2 ANQGSEA. The CDR3 region has the DNA TGCAGCGTTGCAGGGGGCGAAACAGATACGCAGTATTTT. This gives the protein CSVAGGETDTQYF.

The chain recombines TRBV10-3 with TRBJ2-3; the match to TRBD2 covers 7 bases. Trimming at V came to 0 bases and at J to 2 bases, leaving 2 bases not matched to a gene. From germline, CDR1 is ENHRY and CDR2 SYGVKD. The CDR3 covers 15 residues. The CDR3 DNA reads TGTGCCATCAGTGAGTCGCTAGCGGACACAGATACGCAGTATTTT. This codes for CAISESLADTDTQYF.

V usage is TRBV21-1 and J usage is TRBJ2-5; the table's D call, TRBD2, has no DNA check behind it. TRBV21-1 is reported as a pseudogene. CDR3 size: 19 residues. CDR3 protein: CARTYRGLADPGDLQTQYF. The CDR3 nucleotides read TGTGCCAGGACCTACCGAGGACTAGCGGATCCCGGGGATTTGCAGACCCAGTACTTC.

The chain is built from TRBV7-9 and TRBJ1-3; no reliable D call. CDR1 and CDR2 from the germline V gene are SEHNR and FQNEAQ (reference sequence). The CDR3 covers 14 residues. Deletions cut 1 base from V and 1 base from J, with 5 bases between. The CDR3 nucleotides are TGTGCCAGCAGCTTAGAACTATCTGGAAACACCATATATTTT. This sequence encodes CASSLELSGNTIYF.

The chain is built from TRBV6-5 and TRBJ1-2; 7 bases fit TRBD1. V was clipped by 0 bases and J by 7 bases; unmatched bases: 8. CDR3 length: 15 amino acids. Germline V gene data show CDR1 as MNHEY and CDR2 as SVGAGI. The chain's CDR3 is CASSYSSMSGGGYTF. Written as DNA, the CDR3 is TGTGCCAGCAGTTACTCGAGTATGTCAGGGGGTGGCTACACCTTC.

The chain recombines TRBV12-5 with TRBJ2-7, with D perhaps matching TRBD1 (6 bases). The ends were cut back, 0 bases at V and 3 bases at J, with 18 bases in the middle. The CDR3 runs 17 residues. CDR1 and CDR2 (germline): LGHNT, FRNRAP. The CDR3 bases are TGTGCTAGTGGTTTGGTACTCGACAGGACCCGTATCTACGAGCAGTACTTC. Protein product: CASGLVLDRTRIYEQYF.

This chain links TRBV6-4 with TRBJ2-3; 8 nucleotides match TRBD2. Germline CDR1 reads MRHNA; CDR2 reads SNTAGT. The CDR3 is 15 residues long. Unmatched junction bases numbered 7, after V lost 4 bases and J lost 4 bases. The chain's CDR3 is CASSGRAGEADTQYF. For the CDR3, the DNA is TGTGCCAGCAGTGGCCGAGCGGGGGAGGCAGATACGCAGTATTTT.